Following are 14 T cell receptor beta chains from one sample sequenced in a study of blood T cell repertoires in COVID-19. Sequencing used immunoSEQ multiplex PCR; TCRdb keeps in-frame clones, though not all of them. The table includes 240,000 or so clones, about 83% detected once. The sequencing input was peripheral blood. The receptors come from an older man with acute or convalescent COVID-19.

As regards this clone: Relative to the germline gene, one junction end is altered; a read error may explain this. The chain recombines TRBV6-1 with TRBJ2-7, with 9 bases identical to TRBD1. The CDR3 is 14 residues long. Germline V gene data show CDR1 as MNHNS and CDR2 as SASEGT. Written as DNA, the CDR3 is TGTGCCAGCAATGAAGGGACAGGGCTTATGGAGCAGTACTTC. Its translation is CASNEGTGLMEQYF.

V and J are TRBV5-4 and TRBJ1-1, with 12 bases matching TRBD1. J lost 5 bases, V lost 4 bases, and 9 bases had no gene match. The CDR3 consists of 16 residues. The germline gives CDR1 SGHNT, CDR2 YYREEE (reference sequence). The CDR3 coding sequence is TGTGCCAGCAGCCTGGGACAGGGGGCGCCGGGAACTGAAGCTTTCTTT. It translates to CASSLGQGAPGTEAFF.

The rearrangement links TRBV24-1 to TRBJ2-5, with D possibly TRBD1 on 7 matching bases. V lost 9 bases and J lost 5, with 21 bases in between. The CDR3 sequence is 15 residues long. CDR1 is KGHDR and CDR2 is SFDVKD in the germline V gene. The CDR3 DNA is TGTGCCACCTCTTGGGGTGGAGCAGGGGGGGAGACCCAGTACTTC. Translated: CATSWGGAGGETQYF.

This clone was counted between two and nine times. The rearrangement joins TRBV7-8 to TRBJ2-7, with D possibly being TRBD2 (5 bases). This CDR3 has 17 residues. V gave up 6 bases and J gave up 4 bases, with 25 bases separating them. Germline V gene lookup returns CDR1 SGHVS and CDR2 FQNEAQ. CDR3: CASSKSSRGIKAYEQYF. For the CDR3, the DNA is TGTGCCAGCAGTAAAAGTTCCCGGGGTATTAAGGCGTACGAGCAGTACTTC. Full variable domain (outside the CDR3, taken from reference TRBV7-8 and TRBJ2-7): GAGVSQSPRYKVAKRGQDVALRCDPISGHVSLFWYQQALGQGPEFLTYFQNEAQLDKSGLPSDRFFAERPEGSVSTLKIQRTQQEDSAVYLCASSKSSRGIKAYEQYFGPGTRLTVT.

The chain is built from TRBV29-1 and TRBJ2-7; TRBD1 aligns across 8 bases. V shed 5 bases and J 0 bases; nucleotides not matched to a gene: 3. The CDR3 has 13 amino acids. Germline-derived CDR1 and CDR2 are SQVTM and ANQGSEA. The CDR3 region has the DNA TGCAGCGTTCGGACAGGGAGCTCCTACGAGCAGTACTTC. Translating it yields CSVRTGSSYEQYF.

The CDR3 protein is CASSQGSFGYTF. DNA for the CDR3: TGTGCCAGCAGCCAGGGCTCTTTTGGCTACACCTTC. The V and J genes are TRBV11-3 and TRBJ1-2, with TRBD1 as a possible D gene (5 bases). Per germline, CDR1 SGHNT and CDR2 YENEEA. V gave up 5 bases and J gave up 7 bases, with 11 bases separating them. This CDR3 is built from 12 residues. Full variable domain (outside the CDR3, taken from reference TRBV11-3 and TRBJ1-2): EAGVVQSPRYKIIEKKQPVAFWCNPISGHNTLYWYLQNLGQGPELLIRYENEEAVDDSQLPKDRFSAERLKGVDSTLKIQPAELGDSAVYLCASSQGSFGYTFGSGTRLTVV.

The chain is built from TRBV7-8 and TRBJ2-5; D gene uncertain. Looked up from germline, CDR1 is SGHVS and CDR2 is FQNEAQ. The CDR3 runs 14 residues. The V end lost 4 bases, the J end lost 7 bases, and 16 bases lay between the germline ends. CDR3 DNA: TGTGCCAGCAGCTACGGGTCCCCGCCGGGGACCCAGTACTTC. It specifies CASSYGSPPGTQYF.

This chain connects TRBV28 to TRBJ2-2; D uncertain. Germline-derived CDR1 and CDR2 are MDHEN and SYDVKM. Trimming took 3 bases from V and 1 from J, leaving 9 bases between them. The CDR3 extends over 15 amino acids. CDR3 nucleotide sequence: TGTGCCAGCAGTTTCGCGCGAGGGAACACCGGGGAGCTGTTTTTT. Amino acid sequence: CASSFARGNTGELFF.

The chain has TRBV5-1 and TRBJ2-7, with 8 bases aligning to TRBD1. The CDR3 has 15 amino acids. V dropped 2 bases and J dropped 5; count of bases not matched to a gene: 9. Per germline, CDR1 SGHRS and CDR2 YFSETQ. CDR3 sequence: CASSFRPGGSDEQYF. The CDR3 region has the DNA TGCGCCAGCAGCTTTCGGCCAGGGGGCTCAGACGAGCAGTACTTC. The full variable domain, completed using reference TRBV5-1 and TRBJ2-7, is KAGVTQTPRYLIKTRGQQVTLSCSPISGHRSVSWYQQTPGQGLQFLFEYFSETQRNKGNFPGRFSGRQFSNSRSEMNVSTLELGDSALYLCASSFRPGGSDEQYFGPGTRLTVT.

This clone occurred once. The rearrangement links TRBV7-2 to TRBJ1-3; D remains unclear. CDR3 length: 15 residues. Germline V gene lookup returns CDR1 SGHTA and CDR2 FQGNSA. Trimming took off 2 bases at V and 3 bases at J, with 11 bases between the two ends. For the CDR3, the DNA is TGTGCCAGCAGCTTAATCCTTGGCAGTGGAAACACCATATATTTT. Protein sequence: CASSLILGSGNTIYF.

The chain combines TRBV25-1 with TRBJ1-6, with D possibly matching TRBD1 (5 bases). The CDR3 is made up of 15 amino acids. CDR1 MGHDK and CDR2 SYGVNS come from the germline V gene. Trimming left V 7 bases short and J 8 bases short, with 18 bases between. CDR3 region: CASTGRGGFYSPLHF. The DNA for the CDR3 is TGTGCCAGCACGGGGAGGGGCGGCTTTTATTCACCCCTCCACTTT.

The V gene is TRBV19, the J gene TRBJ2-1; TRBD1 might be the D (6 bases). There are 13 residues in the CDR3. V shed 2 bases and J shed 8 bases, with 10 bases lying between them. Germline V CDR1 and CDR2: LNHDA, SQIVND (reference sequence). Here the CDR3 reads CASSIWAGDEQFF. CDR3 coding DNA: TGTGCCAGTAGTATATGGGCAGGGGATGAGCAGTTCTTC.

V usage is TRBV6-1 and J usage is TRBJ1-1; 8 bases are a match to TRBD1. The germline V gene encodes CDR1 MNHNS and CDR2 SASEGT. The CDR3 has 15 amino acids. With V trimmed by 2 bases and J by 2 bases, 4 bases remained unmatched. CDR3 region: CASSEIGQGNTEAFF. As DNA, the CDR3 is TGTGCCAGCAGTGAAATCGGACAGGGAAACACTGAAGCTTTCTTT.

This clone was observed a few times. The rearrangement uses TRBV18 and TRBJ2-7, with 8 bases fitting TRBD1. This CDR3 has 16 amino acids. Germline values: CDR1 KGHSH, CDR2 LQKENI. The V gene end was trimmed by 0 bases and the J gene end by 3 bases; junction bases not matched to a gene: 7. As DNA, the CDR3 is TGTGCCAGCTCACCACCGGGGACAGGTCCCATCTACGAGCAGTACTTC. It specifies CASSPPGTGPIYEQYF.